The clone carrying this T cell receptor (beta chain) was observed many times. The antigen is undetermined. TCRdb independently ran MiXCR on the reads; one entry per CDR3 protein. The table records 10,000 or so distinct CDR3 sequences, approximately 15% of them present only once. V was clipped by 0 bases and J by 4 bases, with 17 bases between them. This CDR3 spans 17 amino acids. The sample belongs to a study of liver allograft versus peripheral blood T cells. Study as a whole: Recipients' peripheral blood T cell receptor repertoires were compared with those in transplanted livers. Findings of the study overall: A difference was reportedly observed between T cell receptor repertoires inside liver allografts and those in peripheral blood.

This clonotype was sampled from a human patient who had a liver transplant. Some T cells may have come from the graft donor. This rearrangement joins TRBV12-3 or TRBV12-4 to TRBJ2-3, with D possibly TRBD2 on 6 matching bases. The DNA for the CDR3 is TGTGCCAGCAGTTTAGCCGGGAGACTAGACCACGCAGATACGCAGTATTTT. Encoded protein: CASSLAGRLDHADTQYF.